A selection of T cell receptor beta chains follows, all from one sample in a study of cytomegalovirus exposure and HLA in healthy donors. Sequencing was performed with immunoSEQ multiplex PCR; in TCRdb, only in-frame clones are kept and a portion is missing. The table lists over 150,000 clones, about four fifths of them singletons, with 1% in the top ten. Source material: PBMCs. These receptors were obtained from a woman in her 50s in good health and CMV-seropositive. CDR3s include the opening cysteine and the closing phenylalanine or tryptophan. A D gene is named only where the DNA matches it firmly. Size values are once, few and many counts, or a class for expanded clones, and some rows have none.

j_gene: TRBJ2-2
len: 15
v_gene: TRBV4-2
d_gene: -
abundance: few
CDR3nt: TGTGCCAGCAGCCAAGAGGGGCGGGGAGCCGGGGAGCTGTTTTTT
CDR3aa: CASSQEGRGAGELFF

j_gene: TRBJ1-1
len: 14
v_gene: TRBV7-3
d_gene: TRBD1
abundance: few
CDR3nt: TGTGCCAGCAGCCTCGGGACAGCGAACACTGAAGCTTTCTTT
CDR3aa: CASSLGTANTEAFF

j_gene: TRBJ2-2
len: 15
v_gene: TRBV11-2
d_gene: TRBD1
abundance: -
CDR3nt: TGTGCCAGCAGCCGTCAGGGGGCGCTGACCGGGGAGCTGTTTTTT
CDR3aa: CASSRQGALTGELFF

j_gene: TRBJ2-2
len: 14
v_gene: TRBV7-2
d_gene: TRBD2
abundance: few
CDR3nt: TGTGCCAGCAGCTTGGCGGGAGTCACCGGGGAGCTGTTTTTT
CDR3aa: CASSLAGVTGELFF

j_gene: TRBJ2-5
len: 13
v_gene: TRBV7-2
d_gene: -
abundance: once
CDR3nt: TGTGCCAGCAGCTTACCCCTGAGGTGGACCCAGTACTTC
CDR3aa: CASSLPLRWTQYF

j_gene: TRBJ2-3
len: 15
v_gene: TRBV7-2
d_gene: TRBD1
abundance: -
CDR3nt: TGTGCCAGCAGCCCACGGACAGGGGGCACAGATACGCAGTATTTT
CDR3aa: CASSPRTGGTDTQYF

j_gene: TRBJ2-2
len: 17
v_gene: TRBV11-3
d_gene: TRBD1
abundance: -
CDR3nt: TGTGCCAGCAGCTGCTCACCGGGACAGGGACCCATCGGGGAGCTGTTTTTT
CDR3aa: CASSCSPGQGPIGELFF

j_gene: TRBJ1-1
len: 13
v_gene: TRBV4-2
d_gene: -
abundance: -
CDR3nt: TGTGCCAGCAGCCAAGTTATGAACACTGAAGCTTTCTTT
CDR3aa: CASSQVMNTEAFF

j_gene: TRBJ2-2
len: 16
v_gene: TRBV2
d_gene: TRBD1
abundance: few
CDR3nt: TGTGCCAGCAGTTCTTCCGGGACAGGGACCTACGGGGAGCTGTTTTTT
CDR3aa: CASSSSGTGTYGELFF

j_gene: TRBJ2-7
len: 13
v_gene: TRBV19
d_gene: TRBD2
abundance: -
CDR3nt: TGTGCCAGTAGTAGGTCGGGAGGCTACGAGCAGTACTTC
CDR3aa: CASSRSGGYEQYF

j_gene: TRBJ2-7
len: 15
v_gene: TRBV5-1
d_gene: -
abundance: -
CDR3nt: TGCGCCAGCAGCCCTGGTAAGTACAGCCACTACGAGCAGTACTTC
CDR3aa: CASSPGKYSHYEQYF

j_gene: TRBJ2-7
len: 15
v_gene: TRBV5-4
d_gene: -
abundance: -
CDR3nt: TGTGCCAGCAGCTTGGGGCAGGGTAAACACTACGAGCAGTACTTC
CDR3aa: CASSLGQGKHYEQYF

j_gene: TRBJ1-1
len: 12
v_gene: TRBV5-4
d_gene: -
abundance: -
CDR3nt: TGTGCCAGCAGCCCGGGACTAGGGGAAGCTTTCTTT
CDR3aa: CASSPGLGEAFF

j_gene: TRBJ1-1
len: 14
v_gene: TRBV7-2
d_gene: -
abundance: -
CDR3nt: TGTGCCAGCAGCTTAAGACAGCTGAACACTGAAGCTTTCTTT
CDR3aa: CASSLRQLNTEAFF

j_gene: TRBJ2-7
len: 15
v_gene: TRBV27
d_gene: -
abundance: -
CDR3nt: TGTGCCAGCAGTTTAAGAACAGGGACATCCTACGAGCAGTACTTC
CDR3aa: CASSLRTGTSYEQYF

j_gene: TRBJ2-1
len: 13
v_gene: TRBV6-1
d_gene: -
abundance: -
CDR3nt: TGTGCCAGCAGTCCCGAGTGGAGAAATGAGCAGTTCTTC
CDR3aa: CASSPEWRNEQFF

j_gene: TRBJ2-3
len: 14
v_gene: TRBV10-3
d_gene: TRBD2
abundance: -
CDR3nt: TGTGCCATCAGTAAAGCGGGATTCACAGATACGCAGTATTTT
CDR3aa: CAISKAGFTDTQYF

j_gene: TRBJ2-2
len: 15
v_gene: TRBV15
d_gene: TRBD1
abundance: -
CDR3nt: TGTGCCACCAGCAGAGAGGCAGGGGGATCCGGGGAGCTGTTTTTT
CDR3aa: CATSREAGGSGELFF

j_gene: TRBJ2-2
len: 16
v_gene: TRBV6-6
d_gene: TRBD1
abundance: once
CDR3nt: TGTGCCAGCAGTTATGCCGGGACAGGGGCGCCCGGGGAGCTGTTTTTT
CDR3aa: CASSYAGTGAPGELFF

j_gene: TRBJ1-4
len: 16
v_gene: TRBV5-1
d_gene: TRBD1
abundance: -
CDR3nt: TGCGCCAGCAGCCCACGGACAGGGAGTAAAGAGGAAAAACTGTTTTTT
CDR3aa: CASSPRTGSKEEKLFF

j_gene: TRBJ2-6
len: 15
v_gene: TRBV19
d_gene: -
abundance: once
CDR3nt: TGTGCCAGTACCCAAAGGGGCTCTGGGGCCAACGTCCTGACTTTC
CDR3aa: CASTQRGSGANVLTF

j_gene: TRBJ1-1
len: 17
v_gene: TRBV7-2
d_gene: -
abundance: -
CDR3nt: TGTGCCAGCAGCTTAGCACTGGACAGCTTCTTGAACACTGAAGCTTTCTTT
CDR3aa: CASSLALDSFLNTEAFF

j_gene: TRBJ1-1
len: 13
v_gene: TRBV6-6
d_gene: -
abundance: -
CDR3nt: TGTGCCAGCAGTTCGAGGGCGAGCACTGAAGCTTTCTTT
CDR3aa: CASSSRASTEAFF

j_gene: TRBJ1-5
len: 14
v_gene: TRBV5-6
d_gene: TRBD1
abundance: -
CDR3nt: TGTGCCAGCAGCTTAACAGGGGGGGATCAGCCCCAGCATTTT
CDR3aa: CASSLTGGDQPQHF

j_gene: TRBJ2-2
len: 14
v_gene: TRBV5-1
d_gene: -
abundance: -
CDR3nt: TGCGCCAGCAGCGCGGGGCCGAACACCGGGGAGCTGTTTTTT
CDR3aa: CASSAGPNTGELFF

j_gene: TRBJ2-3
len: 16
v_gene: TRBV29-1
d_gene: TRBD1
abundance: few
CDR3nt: TGCAGCGTTCACACAGGCCGGACAGGGAGCACAGATACGCAGTATTTT
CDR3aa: CSVHTGRTGSTDTQYF

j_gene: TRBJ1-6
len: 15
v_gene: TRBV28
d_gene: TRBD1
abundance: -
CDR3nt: TGTGCCAGCAGTTCCCGACAGGGTAAAAATTCACCCCTCCACTTT
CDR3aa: CASSSRQGKNSPLHF

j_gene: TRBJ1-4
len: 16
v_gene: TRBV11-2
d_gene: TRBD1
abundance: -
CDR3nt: TGTGCCAGCAGCCGAATCCAGGACAGGGTTAATGAAAAACTGTTTTTT
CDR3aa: CASSRIQDRVNEKLFF

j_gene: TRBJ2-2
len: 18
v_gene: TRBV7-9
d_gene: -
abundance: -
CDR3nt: TGTTCCAGCAGCACCCGACAGGGTAGGAGGGGGAACACCGGGGAGCTGTTTTTT
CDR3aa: CSSSTRQGRRGNTGELFF

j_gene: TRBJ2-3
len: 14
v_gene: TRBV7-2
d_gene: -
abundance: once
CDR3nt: TGTGCCAGCAGCCGGTCTTCTAGCACAGATACGCAGTATTTT
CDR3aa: CASSRSSSTDTQYF

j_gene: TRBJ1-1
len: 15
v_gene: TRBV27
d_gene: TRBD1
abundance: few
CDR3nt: TGTGCCAGCAGTTCAAACAGGGGAGGTCCCACTGAAGCTTTCTTT
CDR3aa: CASSSNRGGPTEAFF

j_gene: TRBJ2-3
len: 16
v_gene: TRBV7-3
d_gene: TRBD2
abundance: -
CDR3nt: TGTGCCAGCAGCTTAATGGCGGGAGGGCCTCCAGATACGCAGTATTTT
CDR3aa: CASSLMAGGPPDTQYF

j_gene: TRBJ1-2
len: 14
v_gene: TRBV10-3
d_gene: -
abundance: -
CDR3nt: TGTGCCATCAGTGTCGGGGAAGGGAGCTATGGCTACACCTTC
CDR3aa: CAISVGEGSYGYTF

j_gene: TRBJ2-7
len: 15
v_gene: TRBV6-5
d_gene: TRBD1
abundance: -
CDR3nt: TGTGCCAGCAGTTACTCCCCGGGACAGGCGTGGGAGCAGTACTTC
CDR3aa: CASSYSPGQAWEQYF

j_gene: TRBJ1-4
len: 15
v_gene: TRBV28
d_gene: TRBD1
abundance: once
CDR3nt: TGTGCCAGCAGTCCGCCCGGCAGGGGGCGATCGATACTGTTTTTT
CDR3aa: CASSPPGRGRSILFF

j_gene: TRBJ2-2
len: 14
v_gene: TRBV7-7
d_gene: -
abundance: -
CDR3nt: TGTGCTAGCAGCCCGACAGTGAACACCGGGGAGCTGTTTTTT
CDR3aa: CASSPTVNTGELFF

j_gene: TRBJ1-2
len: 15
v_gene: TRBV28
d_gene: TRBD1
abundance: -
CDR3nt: TGTGCCAGCAGTTTATGGGACAGGGAGGGTTGGGGCTACACCTTC
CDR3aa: CASSLWDREGWGYTF

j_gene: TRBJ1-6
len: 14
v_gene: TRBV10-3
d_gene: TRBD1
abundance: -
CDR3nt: TGTGCCATCAGTGACAGGGGGGATAATTCACCCCTCCACTTT
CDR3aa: CAISDRGDNSPLHF

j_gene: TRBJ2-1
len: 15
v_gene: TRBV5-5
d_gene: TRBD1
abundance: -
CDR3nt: TGTGCCAGCAGCTTGAGACAGGGAACCTACAATGAGCAGTTCTTC
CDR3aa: CASSLRQGTYNEQFF

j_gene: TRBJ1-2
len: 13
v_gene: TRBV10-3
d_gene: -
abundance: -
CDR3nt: TGTGCCATCGGGGGCAGGGAGGGGTATGGCTACACCTTC
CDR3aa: CAIGGREGYGYTF

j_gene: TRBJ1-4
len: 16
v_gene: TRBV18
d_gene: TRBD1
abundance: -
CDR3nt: TGTGCCAGCTCACTTGGACAGGTTGCAACTAATGAAAAACTGTTTTTT
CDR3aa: CASSLGQVATNEKLFF

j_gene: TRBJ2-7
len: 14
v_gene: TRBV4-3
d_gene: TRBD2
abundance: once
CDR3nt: TGCGCCAGCAGCCGCACGGGGAGGGCCTACGAGCAGTACTTC
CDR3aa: CASSRTGRAYEQYF

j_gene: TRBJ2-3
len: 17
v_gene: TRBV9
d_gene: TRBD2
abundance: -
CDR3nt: TGTGCCAGCAGCGGCCGGACTAGCGGGATCGATACAGATACGCAGTATTTT
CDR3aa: CASSGRTSGIDTDTQYF

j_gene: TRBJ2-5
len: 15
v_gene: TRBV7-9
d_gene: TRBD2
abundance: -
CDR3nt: TGTGCCAGCAGCCCTAGGGGGTCTAGCGGGAGAATCCAGTACTTC
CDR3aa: CASSPRGSSGRIQYF

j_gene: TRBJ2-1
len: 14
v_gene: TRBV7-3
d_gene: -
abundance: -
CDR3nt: TGTGCCAGCAGCCCACAGATCAGCATCAATGAGCAGTTCTTC
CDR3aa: CASSPQISINEQFF

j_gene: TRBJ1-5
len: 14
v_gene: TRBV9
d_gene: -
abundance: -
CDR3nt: TGTGCCAGCAGCGTAGACGGGGGGGGTCAGCCCCAGCATTTT
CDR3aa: CASSVDGGGQPQHF

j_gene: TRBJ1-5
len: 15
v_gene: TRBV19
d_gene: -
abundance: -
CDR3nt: TGTGCCAGTCAAAGGGGGACCGTTAGCAATCAGCCCCAGCATTTT
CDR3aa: CASQRGTVSNQPQHF

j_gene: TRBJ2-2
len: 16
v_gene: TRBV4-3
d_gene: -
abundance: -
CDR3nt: TGCGCCAGCAGCGAGAACGGGGGATTGGTCACCGGGGAGCTGTTTTTT
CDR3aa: CASSENGGLVTGELFF

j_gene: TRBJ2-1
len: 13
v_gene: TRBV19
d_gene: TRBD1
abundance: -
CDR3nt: TGTGCAAGTAGGGTTAACAGGGGTAATGAGCAGTTCTTC
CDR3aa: CASRVNRGNEQFF

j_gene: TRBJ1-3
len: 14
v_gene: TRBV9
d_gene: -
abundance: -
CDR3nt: TGTGCCAGCAGTCGCACCAGCTCTGGAAACACCATATATTTT
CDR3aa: CASSRTSSGNTIYF

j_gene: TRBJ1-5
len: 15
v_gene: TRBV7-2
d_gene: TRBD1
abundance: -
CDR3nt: TGTGCCAGCACCCTCTCAGGGGGCCTTGCTCAGCCCCAGCATTTT
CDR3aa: CASTLSGGLAQPQHF

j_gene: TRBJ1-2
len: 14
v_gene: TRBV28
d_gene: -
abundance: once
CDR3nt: TGTGCCAGCAGTTTAAAGATTGAGGGAGGTGGCTACACCTTC
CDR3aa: CASSLKIEGGGYTF

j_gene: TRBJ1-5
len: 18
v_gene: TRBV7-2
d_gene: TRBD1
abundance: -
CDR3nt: TGTGCCAGCAGCTCGGCGGGACAGTCTATATCTGGGCATCAGCCCCAGCATTTT
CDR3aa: CASSSAGQSISGHQPQHF

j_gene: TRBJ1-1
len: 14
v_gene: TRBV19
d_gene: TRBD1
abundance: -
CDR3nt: TGTGCCAGTAGTAGAGGGGGCGCGTCCACTGAAGCTTTCTTT
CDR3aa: CASSRGGASTEAFF

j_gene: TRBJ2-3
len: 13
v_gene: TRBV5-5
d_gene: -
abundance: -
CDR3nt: TGTGCCAGCAGCCTGACAGGCTCAGATACGCAGTATTTT
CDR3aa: CASSLTGSDTQYF

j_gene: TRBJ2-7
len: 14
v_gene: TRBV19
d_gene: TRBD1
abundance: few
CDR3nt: TGTGCCAGTAGTGCTCGACAGGGGGGTTACGAGCAGTACTTC
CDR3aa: CASSARQGGYEQYF

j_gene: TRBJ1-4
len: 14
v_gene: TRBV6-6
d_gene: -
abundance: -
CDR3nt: TGTGCCAGCAAAAAGACAGGAACCGATGAAAAACTGTTTTTT
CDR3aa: CASKKTGTDEKLFF